Listed below are T cell receptor beta chains from one sample, sequenced in a study of Graves' ophthalmopathy and Graves' hyperthyroidism. Each CDR3 protein gets one entry after TCRdb re-called the multiplex PCR reads with MiXCR. The table lists around 670,000 distinct CDR3 sequences, 40% of them singletons. The source material was peripheral blood. The receptor source for this set is an adult man with Graves' ophthalmopathy. The CDR3 runs from the conserved cysteine through the conserved F or W. The order of the fields is D gene, J gene, clone size, V gene, CDR3 protein, CDR3 DNA. A D gene is named only where the DNA matches it firmly. Clone size, where shown, is once, few, many, or a class for clones that have expanded.

>TRBD2|TRBJ2-7|NA|TRBV29-1
CSALGTSGRSEQYF
TGCAGCGCTCTCGGGACTAGCGGGAGGAGCGAGCAGTACTTC
>NA|TRBJ1-4|many|TRBV15
CATSRDRTSSEKLFF
TGTGCCACCAGCAGAGATCGAACGAGTTCAGAAAAACTGTTTTTT
>NA|TRBJ2-6|NA|TRBV7-9
CASSLEGQSGANVLTF
TGTGCCAGCAGCTTAGAAGGACAGTCTGGGGCCAACGTCCTGACTTTC
>NA|TRBJ1-1|NA|TRBV29-1
CSSDVGTEAFF
TGCAGCTCGGACGTAGGCACTGAAGCTTTCTTT
>NA|TRBJ2-5|many|TRBV7-9
CASSFPRRVGETQYF
TGTGCCAGCAGCTTCCCAAGGCGGGTGGGAGAGACCCAGTACTTC
>NA|TRBJ2-5|NA|TRBV5-1
CASSWDKYQETQYF
TGCGCCAGCAGCTGGGACAAGTACCAAGAGACCCAGTACTTC
>NA|TRBJ2-7|many|TRBV7-9
CASNRGYDYEQYF
TGTGCCAGCAACCGGGGCTATGACTACGAGCAGTACTTC
>NA|TRBJ2-5|many|TRBV7-9
CASSLARGQETQYF
TGTGCCAGCAGCTTAGCGAGAGGGCAAGAGACCCAGTACTTC
>TRBD1|TRBJ1-4|many|TRBV9
CASSARQGGEEKLFF
TGTGCCAGCAGCGCCCGACAGGGCGGAGAAGAAAAACTGTTTTTT
>TRBD1|TRBJ1-6|many|TRBV5-8
CASSRQGGGSPLHF
TGTGCCAGCAGCCGACAGGGAGGAGGGTCACCCCTCCACTTT
>TRBD1|TRBJ1-2|many|TRBV9
CASSSFRGPNYGYTF
TGTGCCAGCAGCTCATTTAGGGGGCCCAACTATGGCTACACCTTC
>TRBD2|TRBJ2-7|NA|TRBV20-1
CSAMVTSKIGEQYF
TGCAGTGCTATGGTGACTAGCAAAATCGGGGAGCAGTACTTC
>TRBD2|TRBJ2-7|NA|TRBV29-1
CSAGEGIRTSYEQYF
TGCAGCGCCGGGGAGGGAATCCGCACCTCCTACGAGCAGTACTTC
>NA|TRBJ1-2|few|TRBV5-6
CASSLGQQGYTF
TGTGCCAGCAGCTTGGGACAGCAAGGCTACACCTTC
>NA|TRBJ2-6|NA|TRBV7-9
CASSPPFGGAPGANVLTF
TGTGCCAGCAGCCCACCCTTTGGGGGGGCCCCTGGGGCCAACGTCCTGACTTTC
>NA|TRBJ1-5|once|TRBV24-1
CASSIPVQGDKPQHF
TGTGCCAGTAGTATCCCTGTGCAGGGAGATAAGCCCCAGCATTTT
>TRBD2|TRBJ2-7|many|TRBV12-3/TRBV12-4
CASSASGTYEQYF
TGTGCCAGCAGTGCTAGCGGGACCTACGAGCAGTACTTC
>NA|TRBJ1-2|NA|TRBV15
CATSSSLLENYGYTF
TGTGCCACCAGCAGTTCGTTGTTAGAGAACTATGGCTACACCTTC
>NA|TRBJ2-7|NA|TRBV28
CASSLQGLNSYEQYF
TGTGCCAGCAGTTTACAGGGACTGAACTCCTACGAGCAGTACTTC
>TRBD1|TRBJ2-5|NA|TRBV29-1
CSVERRGGGETQYF
TGCAGCGTTGAAAGGCGAGGGGGCGGGGAGACCCAGTACTTC
>NA|TRBJ2-6|NA|TRBV7-9
CASSSGLTGANVLTF
TGTGCCAGCAGCTCTGGACTGACTGGGGCCAACGTCCTGACTTTC
>NA|TRBJ2-5|NA|TRBV5-1
CASSLTASQETQYF
TGTGCCAGCAGCTTGACGGCTAGCCAAGAGACCCAGTACTTC
>NA|TRBJ2-7|NA|TRBV11-3
CASSQDSGPQGHEQYF
TGCGCCAGCAGCCAAGATTCGGGGCCCCAGGGCCACGAGCAGTACTTC
>NA|TRBJ1-5|few|TRBV9
CASSTIPGTASNQPQHF
TGTGCCAGCAGTACTATCCCGGGGACGGCTAGCAATCAGCCCCAGCATTTT
>NA|TRBJ2-7|few|TRBV11-2
CASRRLQTYEQYF
TGTGCCAGCAGGCGCCTCCAAACCTACGAGCAGTACTTC
>TRBD1|TRBJ1-5|NA|TRBV15
CATKSATTGQGGQPQHF
TGTGCCACCAAGTCTGCCACAACGGGACAGGGAGGCCAGCCCCAGCATTTT
>NA|TRBJ2-2|few|TRBV25-1
CASSARPGELFF
TGTGCCAGCAGCGCTAGGCCCGGGGAGCTGTTTTTT